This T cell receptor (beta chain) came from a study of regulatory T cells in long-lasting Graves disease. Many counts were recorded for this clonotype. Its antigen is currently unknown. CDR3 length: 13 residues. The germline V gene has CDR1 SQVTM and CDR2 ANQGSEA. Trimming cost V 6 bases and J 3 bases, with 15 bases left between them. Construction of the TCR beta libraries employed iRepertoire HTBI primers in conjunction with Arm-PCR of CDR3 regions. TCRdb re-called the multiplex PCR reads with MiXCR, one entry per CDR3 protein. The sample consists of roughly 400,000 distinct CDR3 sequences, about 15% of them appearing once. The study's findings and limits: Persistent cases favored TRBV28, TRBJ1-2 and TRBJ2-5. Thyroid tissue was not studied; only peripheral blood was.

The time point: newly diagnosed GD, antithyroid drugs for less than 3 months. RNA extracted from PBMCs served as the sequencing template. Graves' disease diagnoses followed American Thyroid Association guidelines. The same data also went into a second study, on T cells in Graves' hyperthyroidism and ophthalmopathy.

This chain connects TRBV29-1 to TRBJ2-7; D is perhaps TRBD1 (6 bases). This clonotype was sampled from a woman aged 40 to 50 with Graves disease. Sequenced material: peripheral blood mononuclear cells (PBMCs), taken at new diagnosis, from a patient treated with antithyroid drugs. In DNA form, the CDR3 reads TGCAGCGTACTATACAGGGATAACTACGAGCAGTACTTC. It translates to CSVLYRDNYEQYF.